The present entry profiles one T cell receptor beta chain with its context. The time point was: persistent/refractory GD, antithyroid drugs over 5 years with positive TRAb. From RNA extracted from PBMCs, the TCR library was made. Roughly 10 milliliters of peripheral blood went into EDTA tubes. Arm-PCR of CDR3 regions and iRepertoire HTBI primers were used to build TCR beta libraries. In TCRdb, the multiplex PCR reads were re-called with MiXCR into one record per CDR3 protein. This table holds 500,000 to 700,000 distinct CDR3 sequences, around 30% found once. This record comes from a study of regulatory T cells in long-lasting Graves disease. Background on the study: The definition of persistent Graves' disease was over 5 years of antithyroid drugs with positive TSH receptor antibodies.

Looked up from germline, CDR1 is LNHDA and CDR2 is SQIVND (reference sequence). Trimming removed 1 base from V and 5 bases from J, with 12 bases in between. CDR3 length: 15 amino acids. Sample: peripheral blood mononuclear cells (PBMCs), taken when the disease was refractory, from a patient treated with antithyroid drugs. The sequence was collected from a female donor with Graves disease. This rearrangement joins TRBV19 to TRBJ1-5; no clear D. CDR3 residues: CASSIGAVYDQPQHF. In DNA form, the CDR3 reads TGTGCCAGTAGTATAGGGGCAGTTTATGATCAGCCCCAGCATTTT.